This T cell receptor (beta chain) was captured in a study of Ad26.COV2.S vaccination and SARS-CoV-2 variants (TCRdb year 2021). The study in broad terms: Donors in the vaccine arm were drawn from COV1001, a multicentre, randomized, double-blind, placebo-controlled phase I-IIa trial testing Ad26.COV2.S in healthy adults. Ad26.COV2.S was given intramuscularly at 5x10^10 or 1x10^11 viral particles, as a single shot or as two shots 56 days apart. The specificity and breadth of SARS-CoV-2-reactive T cell receptors after Ad26.COV2.S vaccination were assessed by TCRbeta repertoire sequencing. Participants in the trial were split at random into five groups of five each, receiving low-dose or high-dose Ad26.COV2.S once or twice, or else placebo on both occasions. Blinding of investigators to trial group allocation was maintained during experiments and outcome assessment. A total of some 30 samples were included in the TCR-sequenced set, comprising 19 Ad26.COV2.S vaccine recipients, 5 placebo recipients and 8 SARS-CoV-2 convalescent individuals.

The immunoSEQ Assay was the method used to sequence TCRbeta CDR3 regions. After extraction, genomic DNA underwent amplification by bias-controlled multiplex PCR, followed by high-throughput sequencing. As for how the authors treated the data: To quantify the absolute abundance of every unique TCRbeta CDR3 region, sequences were collapsed and filtered. T cell fraction was estimated by normalizing TCRbeta template counts to usable DNA, which was measured by amplifying reference genes present in all nucleated cells. Repertoire TCRs were annotated as SARS-CoV-2-specific by exact matching of V gene, CDR3 amino acid sequence and J gene to a known reactive TCR set. MIRA supplied the reference SARS-CoV-2 TCR set, which was filtered for enrichment in COVID-19-positive ImmuneCODE repertoires so that public or cross-reactive TCRs were removed. Using the MIRA antigens, annotated TCRs were further analysed by specific ORF or by position within an ORF. Breadth was defined as the number of annotated unique rearrangements divided by the total number of unique productive rearrangements, and depth was defined as the summed frequency of the annotated unique rearrangements. TCR breadth was compared between groups using two-sided Wilcoxon rank-sum tests. As stored in TCRdb, this immuneACCESS dataset retains in-frame rearrangements with V and J assigned. A fraction of the clones does not appear; measured against another copy, unresolved V genes explain less than half of the discrepancy, and the remainder lacks a known reason. V and J calls and clone size are given by that table; D and trimming were obtained from the DNA. The sample contains around 300,000 clones, 90% of them found a single time. The ten largest account for approximately 5% of the sample.

V sheds 4 bases and J sheds 4 bases, leaving 10 bases between their ends. As encoded in the germline V gene, CDR1 is SGHVS while CDR2 is FNYEAQ. The CDR3, cysteine through phenylalanine, is 13 amino acids long. Just CDR3 DNA is preserved here, 39 bases in frame from base 1. Reading the label with the study, this specimen's treatment or condition is: roughly 18 received Ad26.COV2.S at low or high dose, single or two shots; a few received placebo; per-sample allocation not given. For vaccine and placebo recipients, repertoires were sequenced using samples collected on day 63 after the first injection. Cohort 1b enrolled 20 to 30 adults aged 18-55 years at a single site in Boston, USA, between 29 July and 7 August 2020. Ad26.COV2.S consisted of a replication-incompetent adenovirus type 26 vector by which a prefusion-stabilized SARS-CoV-2 spike protein from the original Wuhan strain was expressed. Study-wide conclusions, independent of this receptor: The authors noted that the TCR breadth and depth analyses may have underestimated total T cell responses. Substantial breadth of spike-specific CD8+ and CD4+ T cell responses was reported after vaccination. Vaccine and placebo recipients had comparable non-spike TCR breadth, which fits with the vaccine containing only spike. The study was not powered to compare responses between vaccine doses or regimens. Spike-specific TCR breadth was higher in Ad26.COV2.S recipients than in placebo recipients (P = 0.0014).

As to this clone: Its antigen target is currently unknown. No per-base quality is available; no much larger clone lies one base away.

The chain is encoded by TRBV7-6 joined to TRBJ1-1, with no confident D gene call. This receptor was identified in a person between 18 and 65 years old who received the Ad26.COV2.S COVID-19 vaccine or a placebo. Specimen: peripheral blood, collected in a trial of Ad26.COV2.S vaccine versus placebo. The CDR3 region has the sequence CASSSEWATEAFF. The nucleotide sequence reads as follows: TGTGCCAGCAGCTCAGAATGGGCCACTGAAGCTTTCTTT.